This T cell receptor (beta chain) was observed in a study of blood T cell repertoires in COVID-19. As for the study in general: T cells, B-cell-depleted T cells, or PBMCs supplied cDNA or gDNA.

Germline CDR1 SGHRS, CDR2 YFSETQ. This CDR3 has 14 residues. Trimming took 0 bases from V and 4 from J, leaving 10 bases between them. The data were produced by immunoSEQ multiplex PCR, yet TCRdb's version contains in-frame clones alone and is incomplete. The sample has under 300,000 clones, about 88% seen once. J is TRBJ1-1 and V is TRBV5-1; D remains unclear. This TCR derives from a woman between 40 and 50 years old who had recovered from COVID-19. Input material: peripheral blood. The CDR3: CASSLALGSTEAFF. CDR3 nucleotide sequence: TGCGCCAGCAGCTTGGCCCTAGGCAGCACTGAAGCTTTCTTT.